These T cell receptor beta chains were read from a single sample in a study of T cells in Graves' hyperthyroidism and ophthalmopathy. TCRdb redid the calling of the multiplex PCR reads with MiXCR, one entry per CDR3 protein. The data contain 530,000 or so distinct CDR3 sequences, roughly a quarter of them singletons. Sequenced input: blood. These receptors came from a woman aged 25 to 45 with Graves' ophthalmopathy. CDR3s include the opening cysteine and the closing phenylalanine or tryptophan. The D gene is left open where the match is weak. The size field is filled for only some rows; it gives once, few, many or a size class.

V: TRBV12-3/TRBV12-4; D: NA; J: TRBJ1-2; size: many; DNA: TGTGCCAGCACAGGCATCTATGGCTACACCTTC; CDR3: CASTGIYGYTF
V: TRBV4-1; D: TRBD1; J: TRBJ2-5; size: many; DNA: TGCGCCAGCAGCCCCGAGGCAACAGGGGTTTACGAGACCCAGTACTTC; CDR3: CASSPEATGVYETQYF
V: TRBV11-2; D: NA; J: TRBJ1-2; size: many; DNA: TGTGCCAGCAGCTTAGATGGAGGGCACGGGGCTGGCTACACCTTC; CDR3: CASSLDGGHGAGYTF
V: TRBV12-3/TRBV12-4; D: NA; J: TRBJ2-7; size: many; DNA: TGTGCCAGCAGTATCCGGGACCACTCCTACGAGCAGTACTTC; CDR3: CASSIRDHSYEQYF
V: TRBV6-2/TRBV6-3; D: NA; J: TRBJ2-2; size: many; DNA: TGTGCCAGCAACGGGGGGAACACCGGGGAGCTGTTTTTT; CDR3: CASNGGNTGELFF
V: TRBV15; D: NA; J: TRBJ1-1; size: many; DNA: TGTGCCACCAGCAGAGGAACGCAGCCCACTGAAGCTTTCTTT; CDR3: CATSRGTQPTEAFF
V: TRBV5-1; D: NA; J: TRBJ1-1; size: NA; DNA: TGCGCCAGCAGCTTGGAGCCGGGGAGGAACACTGAAGCTTTCTTT; CDR3: CASSLEPGRNTEAFF
V: TRBV12-3/TRBV12-4; D: NA; J: TRBJ1-1; size: NA; DNA: TGTCCCAGCAGCTTACTACAGGACACTGAAGCTTTCTTT; CDR3: CPSSLLQDTEAFF
V: TRBV6-2/TRBV6-3; D: TRBD2; J: TRBJ2-7; size: NA; DNA: TGTGCCAGCAGTTCCCTACTAGCGGGAGTCTCCCTCTACGAGCAGTACTTC; CDR3: CASSSLLAGVSLYEQYF
V: TRBV28; D: NA; J: TRBJ1-1; size: NA; DNA: TGTGCCAGCAGTCTAAGTGACACATTTTCTGAAGCTTTCTTT; CDR3: CASSLSDTFSEAFF
V: TRBV7-9; D: TRBD1; J: TRBJ1-2; size: many; DNA: TGTGCCAGCAGCTTAGCCGGGACAGCGCTTAACTATGGCTACACCTTC; CDR3: CASSLAGTALNYGYTF
V: TRBV5-1; D: TRBD1; J: TRBJ2-7; size: many; DNA: TGCGCCAGCAGCGATTCCGGGACAGGGGACTACGAGCAGTACTTC; CDR3: CASSDSGTGDYEQYF
V: TRBV5-8; D: NA; J: TRBJ2-7; size: many; DNA: TGTGCCAGCAGCTTGGCCCGGGGGGCGATTGCAGAGCAGTACTTC; CDR3: CASSLARGAIAEQYF
V: TRBV12-3/TRBV12-4; D: NA; J: TRBJ1-2; size: many; DNA: TGTGCCAGCAGTTTAGGATCGGCGGGGGGCAACTATGGCTACACCTTC; CDR3: CASSLGSAGGNYGYTF
V: TRBV11-2; D: NA; J: TRBJ1-2; size: many; DNA: TGTGCCAGCAGCTTAACCCCCGGGGGGGCTTGGACCTTC; CDR3: CASSLTPGGAWTF
V: TRBV7-2; D: NA; J: TRBJ1-5; size: many; DNA: TGTGCCAGCAGCCCAACTCCGGGACACTATCAGCCCCAGCATTTT; CDR3: CASSPTPGHYQPQHF
V: TRBV2; D: TRBD1; J: TRBJ1-5; size: NA; DNA: TGTGCCAGCATACAGGGGCGAGGTCAGCCCCAGCATTTT; CDR3: CASIQGRGQPQHF
V: TRBV6-5; D: NA; J: TRBJ1-3; size: many; DNA: TGTGCCAGCGGAGTACAGGGAAGTGGAAACACCATATATTTT; CDR3: CASGVQGSGNTIYF
V: TRBV5-1; D: NA; J: TRBJ2-7; size: many; DNA: TGCGCCAGCATGGGTGGTAGCTACGAGCAGTACTTC; CDR3: CASMGGSYEQYF
V: TRBV7-8; D: NA; J: TRBJ1-3; size: few; DNA: TGTGCCAGCAGCGCTCTCCAGGGGCCGAACACCATATATTTT; CDR3: CASSALQGPNTIYF
V: TRBV7-8; D: NA; J: TRBJ1-2; size: many; DNA: TGTGCCAGCACCTCAAACCGAGGGTCGATGGATGGCTACACCTTC; CDR3: CASTSNRGSMDGYTF
V: TRBV12-3/TRBV12-4; D: NA; J: TRBJ1-2; size: many; DNA: TGTGCCAGCAGTTCCAGGCCTGGTAGCTACACCTTC; CDR3: CASSSRPGSYTF
V: TRBV11-2; D: NA; J: TRBJ1-1; size: few; DNA: TGTGCCAGCAGCTTAGATAAAAGGCTCCCCCCAGGGGTCGCTGAAGCTTTCTTT; CDR3: CASSLDKRLPPGVAEAFF
V: TRBV10-3; D: NA; J: TRBJ2-5; size: NA; DNA: TGTGCCATCAGTCTTCGACAGGGAGGGAAGGGAAGGGCCCAGTACTTC; CDR3: CAISLRQGGKGRAQYF